This T cell receptor (beta chain) stems from a study of neurological immune-mediated disorders. Concerning this clonotype: The target antigen is unknown.

Findings and limits, study-wide: Expanded clones shared no CDR3 amino acid sequences across subjects, suggesting private repertoires in all groups.

TCRdb independently ran MiXCR on the 5' RACE reads; one entry per CDR3 protein. This sample carries roughly 50,000 distinct CDR3 sequences, about 13% of them seen once, and the ten largest clones take roughly a tenth. Germline trimming cut 6 bases from V and 5 bases from J; bases unmatched to any gene: 8. Germline CDR1 and CDR2: SNHLY and FYNNEI. The CDR3 contains 14 residues. J is TRBJ2-5 and V is TRBV2; 8 bases are shared with TRBD1. Material: PBMCs. This sequence originates from a woman in her sixties or seventies with HTLV-1-associated myelopathy (HAM/TSP). CDR3 residues: CASRPGGAGETQYF. As DNA, the CDR3 is TGTGCCAGCAGGCCAGGGGGCGCCGGGGAGACCCAGTACTTC.